The clone carrying this TCR beta chain has only a few counts. What it recognizes is unknown. One entry per CDR3 protein results from TCRdb running MiXCR on the 5' RACE reads. Of 230,000 or so distinct CDR3 sequences listed, approximately 8.3% were seen once; the top ten hold 3%. The sample originates from a study of identical twins. Study results and limitations: Memory repertoires showed no such pattern, whereas abundant cord blood beta clonotypes carried fewer insertions. The conclusions drew on cross-sectional statistical analysis instead of tracking the same donors.

In germline, CDR1 is ENHRY, CDR2 SYGVKD. The CDR3 is made up of 16 amino acids. Trimming at V came to 6 bases and at J to 3 bases, leaving 10 bases not matched to a gene. This sample was shared with a second study, whose subject was yellow fever vaccine responses in identical twins.

What was sequenced was CD8+ T cells sorted from blood. This chain connects TRBV10-3 to TRBJ2-3, with TRBD2 matching over 9 bases. The clonotype originates from a woman between 18 and 29 years old in good health. CDR3 sequence: CAISNPSGRWTDTQYF. As DNA, the CDR3 is TGTGCCATCAGCAACCCCAGCGGGAGGTGGACAGATACGCAGTATTTT.